This T cell receptor beta chain was observed in a study of post-analysis software for immune sequencing data. Turning to the study itself: Disease courses included relapsing-remitting, secondary progressive and progressive-relapsing multiple sclerosis. Findings of the study overall: Strong same-batch co-clustering of samples appeared with F measure clustering. Significantly lower normalized Chao1 diversity was seen in multiple sclerosis patients than in controls. Five TRBV segments (TRBV5-6, TRBV5-1 and TRBV20-1 among them) occurred more frequently in patients than in controls.

This clonotype appeared a few times. Antigen unknown. The germline V gene encodes CDR1 ENHRY and CDR2 SYGVKD. The CDR3 length is 13 residues. V was pared by 10 bases and J by 3 bases, with 8 bases of the junction left unmatched. Every TCR beta cDNA library bore unique molecular identifiers. cDNA molecules numbering roughly 0.5 million came from roughly 1 to 10 million T cells. TCRdb passed the PCR reads through MiXCR, listing each CDR3 protein once. The sample carries roughly 540,000 distinct CDR3 sequences, approximately 31% recorded once. The gene calls are TRBV10-3 and TRBJ2-5; 7 bases fit TRBD1. What was sequenced was blood. The clonotype was recovered from a girl between 2 and 17 years old with multiple sclerosis. The CDR3, as DNA: TGTGCCACCTCTTTGGGGACAGAAGAGACCCAGTACTTC. This encodes CATSLGTEETQYF.